These 4 T cell receptor beta chains came from one sample sequenced in a study of blood T cells in healthy people across ages. Sample-barcoded 5' priming and a J-beta primer mix drove a second PCR of roughly 7 to 11 cycles. TCRdb fed the 5' RACE reads into MiXCR, producing one record per CDR3 protein. The table has about 1 million distinct CDR3 sequences, less than 50% seen once; the top ten hold approximately 19%. Sequenced sample: blood. The receptors stem from a woman aged 55-69 years in good health.

There are a few counts of this clonotype. The J gene is TRBJ2-7, the V gene TRBV15; D is ambiguous. The CDR3 is 15 amino acids. The V gene's germline CDR1 is LNHNV and CDR2 YYDKDF (reference sequence). The ends were cut back, 0 bases at V and 6 bases at J, with 15 bases in the middle. The CDR3 region is CATSRDRQFGGEQYF. The CDR3 DNA sequence: TGTGCCACCAGCAGAGATCGGCAGTTCGGTGGCGAGCAGTACTTC.

This rearrangement joins TRBV29-1 to TRBJ2-1, with 12 nucleotides matching TRBD2. Germline CDR1 SQVTM, CDR2 ANQGSEA. The CDR3 totals 14 residues. V was clipped by 7 bases and J by 7 bases; unmatched bases: 8. CDR3 bases: TGCAGCGGAACGGGGGGGACTAGCGGGAATGAGCAGTTCTTC. Translating gives CSGTGGTSGNEQFF.

To note about this clonotype: Germline and junction disagree at one end, which may indicate a read error. DNA of the CDR3: TGCAGTACACTTATAGCGGGAGGGCGGCAAGATGCGCAGTATTTT. As protein: CSTLIAGGRQDAQYF. The chain employs TRBV20-1 and TRBJ2-3; 11 nucleotides agree with TRBD2. The CDR3 runs 15 residues. From germline, CDR1 is DFQATT and CDR2 SNEGSKA (reference sequence).

This clonotype has only a few counts. V and J are TRBV7-2 and TRBJ2-1; 8 positions agree with TRBD2. Looked up from germline, CDR1 is SGHTA and CDR2 is FQGNSA. This CDR3 spans 16 amino acids. The junction had 10 bases not matched to a gene; V was cut back by 6 bases and J by 3 bases. This CDR3 reads CASRSMRGELYNEQFF. The CDR3, as DNA: TGTGCCAGCAGGTCTATGCGGGGGGAGCTCTACAATGAGCAGTTCTTC.